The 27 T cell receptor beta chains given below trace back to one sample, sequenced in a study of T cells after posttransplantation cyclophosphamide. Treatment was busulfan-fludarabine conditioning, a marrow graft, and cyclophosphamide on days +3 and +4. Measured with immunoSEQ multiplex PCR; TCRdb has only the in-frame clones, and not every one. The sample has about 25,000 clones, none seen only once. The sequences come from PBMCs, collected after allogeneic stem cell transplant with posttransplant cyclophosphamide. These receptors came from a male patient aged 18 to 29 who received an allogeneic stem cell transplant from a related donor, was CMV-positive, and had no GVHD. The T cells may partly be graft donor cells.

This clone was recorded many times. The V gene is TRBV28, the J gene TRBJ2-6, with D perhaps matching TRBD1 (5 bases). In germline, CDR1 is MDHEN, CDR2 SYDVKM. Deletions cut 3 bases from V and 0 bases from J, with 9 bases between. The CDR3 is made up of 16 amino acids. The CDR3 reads CASSFPGRSGANVLTF. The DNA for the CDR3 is TGTGCCAGCAGTTTCCCAGGGCGCTCTGGGGCCAACGTCCTGACTTTC.

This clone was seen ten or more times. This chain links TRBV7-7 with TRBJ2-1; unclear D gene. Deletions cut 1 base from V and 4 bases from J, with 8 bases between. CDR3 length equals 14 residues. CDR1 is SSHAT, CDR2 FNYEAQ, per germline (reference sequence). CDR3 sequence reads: CASSLGSVYNEQFF. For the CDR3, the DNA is TGTGCCAGCAGCTTAGGATCAGTTTACAATGAGCAGTTCTTC.

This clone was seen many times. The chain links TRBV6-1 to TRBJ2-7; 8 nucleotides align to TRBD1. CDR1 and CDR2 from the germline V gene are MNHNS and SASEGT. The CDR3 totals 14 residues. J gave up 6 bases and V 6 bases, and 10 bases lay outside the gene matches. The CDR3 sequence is CASRTDRVLVEQYF. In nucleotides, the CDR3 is TGTGCCAGCAGAACGGACAGGGTTTTGGTCGAGCAGTACTTC.

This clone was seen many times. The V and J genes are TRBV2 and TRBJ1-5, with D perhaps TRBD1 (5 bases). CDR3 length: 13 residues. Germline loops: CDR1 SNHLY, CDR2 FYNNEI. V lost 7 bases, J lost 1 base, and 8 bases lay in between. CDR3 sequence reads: CASTGHSNQPQHF. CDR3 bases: TGTGCCAGCACCGGACACAGCAATCAGCCCCAGCATTTT. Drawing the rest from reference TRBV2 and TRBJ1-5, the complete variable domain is EPEVTQTPSHQVTQMGQEVILRCVPISNHLYFYWYRQILGQKVEFLVSFYNNEISEKSEIFDDQFSVERPDGSNFTLKIRSTKLEDSAMYFCASTGHSNQPQHFGDGTRLSIL.

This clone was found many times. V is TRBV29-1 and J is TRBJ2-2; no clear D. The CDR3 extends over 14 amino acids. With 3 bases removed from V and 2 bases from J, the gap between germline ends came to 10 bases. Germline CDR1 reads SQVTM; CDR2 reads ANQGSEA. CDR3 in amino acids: CSVESGFNTGELFF. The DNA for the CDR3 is TGCAGCGTTGAGTCGGGTTTCAACACCGGGGAGCTGTTTTTT.

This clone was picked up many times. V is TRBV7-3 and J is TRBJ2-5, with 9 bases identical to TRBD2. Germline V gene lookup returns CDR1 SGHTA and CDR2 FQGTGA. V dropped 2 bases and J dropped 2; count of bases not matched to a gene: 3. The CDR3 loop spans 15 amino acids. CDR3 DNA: TGTGCCAGCAGCTTAGCGGGAGGGGGTCAAGAGACCCAGTACTTC. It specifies CASSLAGGGQETQYF.

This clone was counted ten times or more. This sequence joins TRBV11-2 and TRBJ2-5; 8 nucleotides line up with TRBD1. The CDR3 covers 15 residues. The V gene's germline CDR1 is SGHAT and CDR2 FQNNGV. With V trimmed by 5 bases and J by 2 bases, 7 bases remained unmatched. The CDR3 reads CASSVVTGGQETQYF. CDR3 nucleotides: TGTGCCAGCAGCGTCGTTACAGGGGGTCAAGAGACCCAGTACTTC.

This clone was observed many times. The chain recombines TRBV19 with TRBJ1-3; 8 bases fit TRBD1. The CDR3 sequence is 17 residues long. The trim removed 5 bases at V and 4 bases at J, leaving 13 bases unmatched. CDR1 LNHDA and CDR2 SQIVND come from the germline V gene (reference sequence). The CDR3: CASSDGAGGINGNTIYF. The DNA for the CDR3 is TGTGCCAGTAGTGACGGGGCAGGGGGCATCAACGGAAACACCATATATTTT.

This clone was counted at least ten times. The CDR3 reads CASSLVDRGYDTEAFF. CDR3 DNA sequence: TGTGCCAGCAGCTTGGTGGACAGGGGGTACGACACTGAAGCTTTCTTT. The rearrangement uses TRBV5-5 and TRBJ1-1; 10 nucleotides match TRBD1. The germline V gene has CDR1 SGHKS and CDR2 YYEKEE (reference sequence). J lost 3 bases, V lost 0 bases, and 5 bases had no gene match. The CDR3 is 16 amino acids.

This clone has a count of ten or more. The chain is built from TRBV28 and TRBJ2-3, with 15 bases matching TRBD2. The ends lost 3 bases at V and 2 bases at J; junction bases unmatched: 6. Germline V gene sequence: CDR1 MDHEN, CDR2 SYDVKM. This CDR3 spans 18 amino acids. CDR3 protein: CASSFQWTSGGATDTQYF. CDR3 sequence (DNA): TGTGCCAGCAGTTTCCAGTGGACTAGCGGGGGGGCCACAGATACGCAGTATTTT.

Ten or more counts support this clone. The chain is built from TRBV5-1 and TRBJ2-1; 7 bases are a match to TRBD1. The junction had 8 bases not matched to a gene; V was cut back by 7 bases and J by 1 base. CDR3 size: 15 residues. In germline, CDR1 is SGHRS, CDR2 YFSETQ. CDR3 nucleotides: TGCGCCAGCGCTCTACGACAGGGTTCCTACAATGAGCAGTTCTTC. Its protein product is CASALRQGSYNEQFF.

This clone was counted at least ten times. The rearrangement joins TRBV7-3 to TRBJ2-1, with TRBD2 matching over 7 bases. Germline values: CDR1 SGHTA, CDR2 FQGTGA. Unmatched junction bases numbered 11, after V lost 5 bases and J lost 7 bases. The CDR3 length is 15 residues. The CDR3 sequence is CASSKDGLVGNEQFF. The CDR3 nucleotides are TGTGCCAGCAGCAAAGACGGACTAGTGGGGAATGAGCAGTTCTTC.

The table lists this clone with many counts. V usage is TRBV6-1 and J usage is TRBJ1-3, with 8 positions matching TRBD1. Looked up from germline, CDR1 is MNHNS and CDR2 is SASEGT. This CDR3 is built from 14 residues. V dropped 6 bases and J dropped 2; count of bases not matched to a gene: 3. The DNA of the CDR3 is TGTGCCAGCAGCAACAGGGGGACTGGAAACACCATATATTTT. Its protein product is CASSNRGTGNTIYF.

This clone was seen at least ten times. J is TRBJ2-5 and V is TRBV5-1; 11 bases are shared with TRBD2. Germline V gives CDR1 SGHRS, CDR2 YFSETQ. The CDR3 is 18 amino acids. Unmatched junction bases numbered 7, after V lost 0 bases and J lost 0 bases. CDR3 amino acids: CASSLALAGGRYQETQYF. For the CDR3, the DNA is TGCGCCAGCAGCTTGGCTCTAGCGGGGGGCCGGTACCAAGAGACCCAGTACTTC.

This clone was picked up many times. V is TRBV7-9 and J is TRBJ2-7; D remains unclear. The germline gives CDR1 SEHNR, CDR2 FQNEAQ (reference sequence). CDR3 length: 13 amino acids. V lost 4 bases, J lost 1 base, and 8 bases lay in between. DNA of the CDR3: TGTGCCAGCAGCTCTTCGTATTCCTACGAGCAGTACTTC. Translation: CASSSSYSYEQYF.

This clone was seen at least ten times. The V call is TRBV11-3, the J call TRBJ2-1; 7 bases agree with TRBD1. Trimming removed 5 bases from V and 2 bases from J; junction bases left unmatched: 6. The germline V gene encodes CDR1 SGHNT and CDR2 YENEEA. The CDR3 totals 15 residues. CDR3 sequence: CASSPRQGPYNEQFF. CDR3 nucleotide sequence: TGTGCCAGCAGCCCCAGACAGGGACCCTACAATGAGCAGTTCTTC.

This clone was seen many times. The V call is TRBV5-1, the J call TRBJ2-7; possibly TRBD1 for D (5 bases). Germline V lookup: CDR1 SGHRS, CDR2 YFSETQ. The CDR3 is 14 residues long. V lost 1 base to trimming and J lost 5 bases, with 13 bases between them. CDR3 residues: CASSLSPGRDEQYF. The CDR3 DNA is TGCGCCAGCAGCTTGTCCCCAGGGCGAGACGAGCAGTACTTC. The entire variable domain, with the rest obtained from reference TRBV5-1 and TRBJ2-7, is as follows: KAGVTQTPRYLIKTRGQQVTLSCSPISGHRSVSWYQQTPGQGLQFLFEYFSETQRNKGNFPGRFSGRQFSNSRSEMNVSTLELGDSALYLCASSLSPGRDEQYFGPGTRLTVT.

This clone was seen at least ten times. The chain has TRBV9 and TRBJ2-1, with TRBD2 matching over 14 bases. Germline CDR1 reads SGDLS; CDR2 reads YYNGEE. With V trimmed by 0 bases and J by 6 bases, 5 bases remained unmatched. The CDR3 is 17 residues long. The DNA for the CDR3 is TGTGCCAGCAGCGTAGTTGGGACTAGCGGGGGAGGCAATGAGCAGTTCTTC. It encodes CASSVVGTSGGGNEQFF.

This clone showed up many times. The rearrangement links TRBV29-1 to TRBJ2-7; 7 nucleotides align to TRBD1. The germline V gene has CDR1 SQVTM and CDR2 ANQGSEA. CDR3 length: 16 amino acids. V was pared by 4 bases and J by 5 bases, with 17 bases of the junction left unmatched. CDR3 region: CSVVYSRRQGNHEQYF. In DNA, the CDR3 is TGCAGCGTTGTATATTCCAGACGACAGGGCAACCACGAGCAGTACTTC.

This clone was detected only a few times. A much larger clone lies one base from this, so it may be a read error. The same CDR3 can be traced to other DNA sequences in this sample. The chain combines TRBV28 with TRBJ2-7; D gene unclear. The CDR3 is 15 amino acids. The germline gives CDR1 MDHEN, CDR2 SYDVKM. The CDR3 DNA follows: TGTGCTAGCAGTTTACAGTCGCCGTCCCCCGCCGAGCAGTACTTC. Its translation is CASSLQSPSPAEQYF.

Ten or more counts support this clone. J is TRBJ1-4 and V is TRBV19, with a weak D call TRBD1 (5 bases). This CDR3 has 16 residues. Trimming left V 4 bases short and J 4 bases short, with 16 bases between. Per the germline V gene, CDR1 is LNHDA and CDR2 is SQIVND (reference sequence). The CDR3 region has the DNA TGTGCCAGTAGTAAGGGGATCGACCTATATAATGAAAAACTGTTTTTT. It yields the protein CASSKGIDLYNEKLFF.

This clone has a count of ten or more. Here the CDR3 reads CAWTSVAGGLNNEQFF. The CDR3 bases are TGTGCCTGGACTTCGGTAGCGGGGGGGCTTAACAATGAGCAGTTCTTC. V and J are TRBV30 and TRBJ2-1, with 11 bases that match TRBD2. The CDR3 sequence is 16 residues long. CDR1 is GTSNPN, CDR2 SVGIG, per germline (reference sequence). Germline trimming cut 4 bases from V and 5 bases from J; bases unmatched to any gene: 10.

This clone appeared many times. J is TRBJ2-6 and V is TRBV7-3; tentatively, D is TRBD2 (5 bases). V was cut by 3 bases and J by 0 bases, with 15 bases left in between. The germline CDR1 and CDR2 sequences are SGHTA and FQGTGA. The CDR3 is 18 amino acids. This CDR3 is CASSFSGRSLSGANVLTF. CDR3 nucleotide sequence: TGTGCCAGCAGCTTCAGCGGCAGGTCCCTCTCTGGGGCCAACGTCCTGACTTTC.

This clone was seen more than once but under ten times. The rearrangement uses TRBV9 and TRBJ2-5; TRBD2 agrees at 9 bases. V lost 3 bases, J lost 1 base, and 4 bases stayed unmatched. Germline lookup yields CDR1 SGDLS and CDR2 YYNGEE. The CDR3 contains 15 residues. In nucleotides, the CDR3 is TGTGCCAGCAGCGGTAGCGGGGGCACCCAAGAGACCCAGTACTTC. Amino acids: CASSGSGGTQETQYF.

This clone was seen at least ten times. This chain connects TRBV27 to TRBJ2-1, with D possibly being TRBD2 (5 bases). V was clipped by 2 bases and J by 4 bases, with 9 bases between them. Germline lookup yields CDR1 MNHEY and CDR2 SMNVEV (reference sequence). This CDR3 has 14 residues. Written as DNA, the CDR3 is TGTGCCAGCAGTTTAGTCGGACTTTACAATGAGCAGTTCTTC. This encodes CASSLVGLYNEQFF.

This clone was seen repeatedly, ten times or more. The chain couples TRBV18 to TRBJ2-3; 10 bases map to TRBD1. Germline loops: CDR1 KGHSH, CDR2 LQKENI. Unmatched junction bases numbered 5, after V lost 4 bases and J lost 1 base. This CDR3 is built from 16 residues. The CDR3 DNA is TGTGCCAGCTCACGGCCGGGACAGGGGCGCACAGATACGCAGTATTTT. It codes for CASSRPGQGRTDTQYF.

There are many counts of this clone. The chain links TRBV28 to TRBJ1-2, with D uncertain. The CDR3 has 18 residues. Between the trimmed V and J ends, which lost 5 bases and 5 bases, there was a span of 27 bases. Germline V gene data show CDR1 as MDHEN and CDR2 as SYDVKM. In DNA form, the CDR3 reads TGTGCCAGCAGTCTTCACTCGGGTGGAGGTACCGAGACGTATGGCTACACCTTC. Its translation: CASSLHSGGGTETYGYTF.